This is a list of T cell receptor beta chains from one sample in a study of glioma-infiltrating T cells after dendritic cell vaccination. Data came from immunoSEQ multiplex PCR; TCRdb stores just in-frame clones and leaves some out. The profile shows under 100,000 clones, about 90% of them singletons. The sample in question was blood, obtained before dendritic cell vaccination. The receptors come from a human donor with glioblastoma. The conserved cysteine and the conserved F or W are not part of the CDR3 here. The D gene is left open where the match is weak.

V gene,J gene,D gene,CDR3 protein
TRBV6-5,TRBJ2-7,TRBD1,ASSRTGGNEQY
TRBV5-1,TRBJ2-7,-,ASSLVAGVSYEQY
TRBV5-4,TRBJ1-1,TRBD1,ASSLVTGDGEAF
TRBV6-4,TRBJ2-3,-,ASSDSTGGGLDTQY
TRBV6-6,TRBJ1-3,-,AAGTPGNTIY
TRBV9,TRBJ1-1,TRBD1,ASSPGQGVVNTEAF
TRBV7-3,TRBJ2-1,TRBD2,ASSLGGVAYNEQF
TRBV29-1,TRBJ2-7,-,SVEAASSYEQY
TRBV5-1,TRBJ2-1,TRBD2,ASSVGGASYNEQF
TRBV5-1,TRBJ2-3,TRBD1,ASSFGQDTDTQY
TRBV5-1,TRBJ2-1,TRBD2,ASSAGLAAYNEQF
TRBV4-1,TRBJ2-6,TRBD1,ASSQDGQGVRGSEANVLT
TRBV19,TRBJ2-6,-,ASSPSRGGANVLA
TRBV27,TRBJ2-1,TRBD1,ASSYRGGEQF
TRBV5-1,TRBJ1-2,TRBD1,ASSRETGGAGGYT
TRBV30,TRBJ1-1,-,ASLGHMNTEAF
TRBV5-4,TRBJ2-1,TRBD2,ASSLLGLAGAEQF
TRBV11-3,TRBJ2-7,-,ASSRSGDIHEQY
TRBV5-5,TRBJ2-1,TRBD2,ASSLGTSGRATYNEQF
TRBV6-1,TRBJ2-3,-,ASSEARRDTQY
TRBV4-2,TRBJ2-3,-,ASSQDWAGALGDTQY
TRBV7-9,TRBJ2-1,-,ASSLSWASNEQF
TRBV27,TRBJ1-2,-,ASRTWTAQGVGYT
TRBV27,TRBJ2-2,TRBD1,ASSLYPMTGTSGNTGELF
TRBV2,TRBJ2-3,-,ASNLYLSYADTQY
TRBV5-6,TRBJ2-3,TRBD1,ASSSTGTGSYGTDTQY
TRBV19,TRBJ1-5,-,ASQITGYSNQPQH
TRBV19,TRBJ2-5,-,ASSYPGHGETQY
TRBV6-1,TRBJ2-7,TRBD1,ASIKGQGSYEQY
TRBV6-4,TRBJ2-2,-,ASSVGAMNTGELF
TRBV6-5,TRBJ2-7,-,ASSYGREIYEQY